Presented here are 21 T cell receptor beta chains from one specimen sequenced in a study of T cells of healthy individuals. TCRdb re-called the 5' RACE reads with MiXCR, one entry per CDR3 protein. Here the sample spans around 100,000 distinct CDR3 sequences, 17% being singletons. The receptor source for this set is a human donor in good health.

This clonotype was found many times. The J gene is TRBJ2-2, the V gene TRBV4-3; 7 bases are shared with TRBD2. CDR1 is LGHNA and CDR2 is YSLEER in the germline V gene. The J segment lost 1 base and the V segment lost 6 bases, leaving 5 bases of the junction unmatched. The CDR3 covers 15 residues. This CDR3 reads CASRPTSLNTGELFF. The CDR3 DNA reads TGCGCCAGCAGACCGACTAGCTTGAACACCGGGGAGCTGTTTTTT.

V is TRBV5-8 and J is TRBJ1-1, with a possible D match to TRBD1 (6 bases). CDR1 and CDR2 (germline): SGHTS, YDEGEE. The germline V and J ends were trimmed by 5 bases and 9 bases, with 11 bases remaining between them. CDR3 length: 11 amino acids. The CDR3 sequence: CASSWGAQAFF. The CDR3 nucleotides read TGTGCCAGCAGTTGGGGGGCCCAAGCTTTCTTT.

This rearrangement joins TRBV7-6 to TRBJ2-2; 8 nucleotides match TRBD2. After removal of 5 bases from V and 6 bases from J, the junction contained 14 bases not matched to a gene. The germline gives CDR1 SGHVS, CDR2 FNYEAQ. The CDR3 is 17 residues long. The CDR3 reads CASSPRAGVGFAGELFF. CDR3 DNA sequence: TGTGCCAGCAGCCCCCGAGCGGGAGTTGGTTTCGCCGGGGAGCTGTTTTTT.

This clonotype was picked up a small number of times. This sequence joins TRBV29-1 and TRBJ2-1, with 8 bases lining up with TRBD2. The length of the CDR3 is 12 residues. Germline CDR1 SQVTM, CDR2 ANQGSEA. Trimming cost V 8 bases and J 6 bases; bases outside gene matches: 6. The CDR3 loop is CSTWAGGNEQFF. CDR3 coding DNA: TGCAGCACCTGGGCGGGAGGCAATGAGCAGTTCTTC.

This clonotype was counted between two and nine times. The J gene is TRBJ2-6, the V gene TRBV4-3, with D perhaps matching TRBD1 or TRBD2 (6 bases each). Trimming stripped 0 bases from V and 0 bases from J, with 9 bases between. The CDR3 totals 17 residues. Germline loops: CDR1 LGHNA, CDR2 YSLEER. The CDR3 here is CASSQDGGSSGANVLTF. The CDR3 DNA is TGCGCCAGCAGCCAAGACGGGGGCTCCTCTGGGGCCAACGTCCTGACTTTC.

Concerning this clonotype: It may be a read error: a sequence one base away is much more abundant. The rearrangement joins TRBV7-6 to TRBJ2-1, with 8 bases matching TRBD2. The CDR3 runs to 14 residues. Germline V gene sequence: CDR1 SGHVS, CDR2 FNYEAQ. The CDR3 loop is CANSRQAGDHEQFF. In nucleotides, the CDR3 is TGTGCCAACAGCAGACAAGCGGGAGACCATGAGCAGTTCTTC.

This clonotype was counted between two and nine times. The chain joins TRBV28 to TRBJ2-3; D gene uncertain. Germline loops: CDR1 MDHEN, CDR2 SYDVKM. The CDR3 extends over 13 amino acids. V lost 3 bases and J lost 4, with 8 bases in between. The CDR3 DNA sequence: TGTGCCAGCAGTTTTGTCCGCGCAGATACGCAGTATTTT. Protein: CASSFVRADTQYF.

The CDR3 nucleotides are TGCAGTGGGGGTCTAGCGGGTAGTCACTACGAGCAGTACTTC. Encoded protein: CSGGLAGSHYEQYF. The chain is built from TRBV20-1 and TRBJ2-7, with 8 positions matching TRBD2. CDR1 DFQATT and CDR2 SNEGSKA come from the germline V gene (reference sequence). V gave up 7 bases and J gave up 3 bases; unmatched junction bases: 11. The CDR3 is 14 amino acids.

This clonotype was picked up many times. V is TRBV6-5 and J is TRBJ1-1; D call uncertain. This CDR3 has 14 amino acids. V was pared by 4 bases and J by 4 bases, with 13 bases between. Germline V CDR1 and CDR2: MNHEY, SVGAGI. The CDR3, as DNA: TGTGCCAGCAGTTTGCGGGGAATTTTCACTGAAGCTTTCTTT. As protein: CASSLRGIFTEAFF.

The chain links TRBV19 to TRBJ2-2; TRBD1 matches at 7 bases. V shed 3 bases and J 1 base; nucleotides not matched to a gene: 5. Germline V gives CDR1 LNHDA, CDR2 SQIVND (reference sequence). The CDR3 length is 16 residues. CDR3 sequence reads: CASSILGTENTGELFF. The CDR3 nucleotides are TGTGCCAGTAGTATCCTCGGGACAGAGAACACCGGGGAGCTGTTTTTT.

V and J are TRBV28 and TRBJ1-1; 7 bases align to TRBD1. From germline, CDR1 is MDHEN and CDR2 SYDVKM. Losses at the gene ends were 5 bases for V and 10 bases for J; bases not matched to a gene: 10. The CDR3 is 13 residues long. CDR3 sequence (DNA): TGTGCCAGCAGTCAAGCAGGGGGAGGGTCAGCTTTCTTT. Protein sequence: CASSQAGGGSAFF.

J is TRBJ2-1 and V is TRBV19; TRBD2 matches at 14 bases. CDR3 size: 19 residues. CDR1 is LNHDA, CDR2 SQIVND, per germline (reference sequence). Trimming removed 9 bases from V and 1 base from J; junction bases left unmatched: 14. DNA of the CDR3: TGTGCCAGCTCGCCTTTGGGACTAGCGGGGGCCTCTTCCTACAATGAGCAGTTCTTC. It yields the protein CASSPLGLAGASSYNEQFF.

This clonotype appeared a few times. This chain uses TRBV28 with TRBJ1-5; D is perhaps TRBD1 (5 bases). CDR1 is MDHEN and CDR2 is SYDVKM in the germline V gene. The V gene lost 2 bases and the J gene lost 6 bases, with 11 bases spanning the gap. This CDR3 region has 14 residues. The CDR3 coding sequence is TGTGCCAGCAGTTTAGGTCAGGGAAGTCAGCCCCAGCATTTT. Encoded protein: CASSLGQGSQPQHF.

The CDR3 region has the DNA TGTGCCAGCAGTTTAGCTAGCGTTAACACCGGGGAGCTGTTTTTT. As protein: CASSLASVNTGELFF. This chain uses TRBV12-3 or TRBV12-4 with TRBJ2-2, with a tentative D call TRBD2 (5 bases). The CDR3 contains 15 residues. Trimming removed 0 bases at V and 2 bases at J, with 7 bases between.

This sequence joins TRBV6-2 or TRBV6-3 and TRBJ1-5; D possibly corresponds to TRBD1 (5 bases). In germline, CDR1 is MNHEY, CDR2 SVGEGT. Deletions cut 4 bases from V and 4 bases from J, with 14 bases between. This CDR3 comprises 15 residues. CDR3 sequence: CASSWGWSLNQPQHF. CDR3 in DNA: TGTGCCAGCAGTTGGGGGTGGTCACTAAATCAGCCCCAGCATTTT.

This clonotype has only a few counts. The genes are TRBV4-1 and TRBJ2-1; 8 bases map to TRBD2. Germline lookup yields CDR1 MGHRA and CDR2 YSYEKL. CDR3 length: 15 amino acids. V lost 1 base, J lost 9 bases, and 8 bases stayed unmatched. The CDR3 DNA follows: TGCGCCAGCAGCCAAGGAAATAGCGGGACGAGTGAGCAGTTCTTC. Translating gives CASSQGNSGTSEQFF.

This clonotype was recorded many times. This chain connects TRBV6-5 to TRBJ1-1; D is uncertain. Deletions cut 6 bases from V and 1 base from J, with 15 bases between. Germline V gene data show CDR1 as MNHEY and CDR2 as SVGAGI. This CDR3 region has 15 residues. The CDR3 DNA is TGTGCCAGCAGGACGGACGGTTGGGGGAACACTGAAGCTTTCTTT. It specifies CASRTDGWGNTEAFF.

This clonotype was picked up a small number of times. The rearrangement links TRBV14 to TRBJ2-1; 9 bases agree with TRBD2. Germline lookup yields CDR1 SGHDN and CDR2 FVKESK. This CDR3 is built from 19 residues. V gave up 4 bases and J gave up 3 bases; unmatched junction bases: 16. The CDR3 DNA reads TGTGCCAGCAGCCGGAGGGTAGTAGCGGGGGACTTCAGCTACAATGAGCAGTTCTTC. It codes for CASSRRVVAGDFSYNEQFF.

This clonotype appeared many times. The chain carries TRBV9 and TRBJ1-1; 8 nucleotides match TRBD1. CDR1 is SGDLS and CDR2 is YYNGEE in the germline V gene. CDR3 length: 16 amino acids. Trimming cost V 4 bases and J 0 bases; bases outside gene matches: 8. The CDR3 bases are TGTGCCAGCAGCAAACAGGGGGGTCTTATGAACACTGAAGCTTTCTTT. It specifies CASSKQGGLMNTEAFF.

This clonotype was observed many times. The V call is TRBV20-1, the J call TRBJ2-7; 9 bases align to TRBD1. CDR1 is DFQATT and CDR2 is SNEGSKA in the germline V gene (reference sequence). This CDR3 spans 14 amino acids. The junction had 6 bases not matched to a gene; V was cut back by 2 bases and J by 4 bases. CDR3 bases: TGCAGTGCTAGACTACGGGACAGGGCTTACGAGCAGTACTTC. Protein sequence: CSARLRDRAYEQYF.

The chain has TRBV20-1 and TRBJ1-2, with 7 bases that match TRBD1. The CDR3 has 10 amino acids. Trimming removed 4 bases from V and 14 bases from J; junction bases left unmatched: 7. CDR1 is DFQATT and CDR2 is SNEGSKA in the germline V gene (reference sequence). The CDR3 DNA reads TGCAGTGCTATTCGGGGGACAGCGACCTTC. This encodes CSAIRGTATF.